These 11 T cell receptor beta chains were all obtained from the same sample, sequenced in a study of vaccination effects on CD4 cells after COVID-19. Some clones are missing from TCRdb's copy, which holds only in-frame ones; the method was immunoSEQ multiplex PCR. The top ten clones hold about 6% of a sample with approximately 25,000 clones, about 80% of them seen once. Sequencing followed a ViraFEST assay step that expanded antigen-specific CD4+ T cells with viral peptide pools. Isolating CD4+ T cells followed approximately 11 days of culture. Vaccination of participants consisted of two doses of either the BNT162b2 or mRNA-1273 vaccine. Their recognized antigens are unknown. The sequences come from CD4+ T cells from PBMCs cultured with SARS-CoV-2 spike peptides, collected after COVID-19 vaccination. These receptors originate from a human donor who received a COVID-19 vaccine. Some clones in this sample may be carry-over from other donors' samples.

The V call is TRBV24-1, the J call TRBJ2-3, with a tentative D call TRBD1 (6 bases). The CDR3 runs 14 residues. CDR1 and CDR2 (germline): KGHDR, SFDVKD. V lost 3 bases and J 5 bases, leaving 11 bases between the germline ends. CDR3 sequence: CATSDPQGRDTQYF. In DNA form, the CDR3 reads TGTGCCACCAGTGATCCACAGGGTAGAGATACGCAGTATTTT.

The V call is TRBV25-1, the J call TRBJ1-2; D unresolved. CDR3 length: 11 amino acids. The V end was cut by 6 bases, the J end by 5 bases, with 7 bases between. Germline CDR1 reads MGHDK; CDR2 reads SYGVNS. The DNA for the CDR3 is TGTGCCAGCAGCCTAGGGTATGGCTACACCTTC. Translating gives CASSLGYGYTF.

This clone is medium-sized (0.01 to 0.1%) within its sample. The rearrangement joins TRBV13 to TRBJ2-2; the D is unclear. CDR1 and CDR2 (germline): PRHDT, FYEKMQ (reference sequence). Trimming removed 5 bases at V and 4 bases at J, with 11 bases between. The CDR3 extends over 14 amino acids. CDR3 nucleotide sequence: TGTGCCAGCAGCCCCCGACACATCACCGGGGAGCTGTTTTTT. Protein sequence: CASSPRHITGELFF.

The V call is TRBV19, the J call TRBJ1-4; D is ambiguous. Germline lookup yields CDR1 LNHDA and CDR2 SQIVND (reference sequence). CDR3 length: 13 amino acids. Trimming removed 4 bases at V and 4 bases at J, with 7 bases between. The CDR3 reads CASSTEYNEKLFF. CDR3 DNA sequence: TGTGCCAGTAGTACAGAATATAATGAAAAACTGTTTTTT. Combining the CDR3 with reference TRBV19 and TRBJ1-4 gives the whole variable domain DGGITQSPKYLFRKEGQNVTLSCEQNLNHDAMYWYRQDPGQGLRLIYYSQIVNDFQKGDIAEGYSVSREKKESFPLTVTSAQKNPTAFYLCASSTEYNEKLFFGSGTQLSVL.

V gene TRBV19 combines with J gene TRBJ1-2, with 7 bases matching TRBD1. The germline V gene has CDR1 LNHDA and CDR2 SQIVND (reference sequence). The junction had 5 bases not matched to a gene; V was cut back by 4 bases and J by 3 bases. This CDR3 is built from 14 residues. The CDR3 sequence is CASSTSGGYYGYTF. The CDR3 coding sequence is TGTGCCAGTAGTACCTCAGGGGGTTACTATGGCTACACCTTC.

Note on this clone: No conserved phenylalanine or tryptophan is present at the end of the CDR3, so a read error is the likely explanation. The DNA is omitted, as the CDR3 cannot be located on it reliably, and the CDR3 follows TCRdb's listing. This sequence joins TRBV12-3 or TRBV12-4 and TRBJ2-7; TRBD1 was called by the table and not checked on the DNA. With termini counted, the CDR3 has 11 amino acids. The CDR3: CASSRTGSLVL.

The chain has TRBV6-5 and TRBJ1-4; a weak D match, TRBD1 (5 bases). V lost 9 bases to trimming and J lost 6 bases, with 17 bases between them. CDR3 length equals 14 residues. In germline, CDR1 is MNHEY, CDR2 SVGAGI. The DNA for the CDR3 is TGTGCCAGTCGGACGGGGGGAGGGGATGAAAAACTGTTTTTT. Translating gives CASRTGGGDEKLFF.

This chain joins TRBV30 and TRBJ1-2; no definite D call. The V end lost 2 bases, the J end lost 3 bases, and 10 bases lay between the germline ends. Germline loops: CDR1 GTSNPN, CDR2 SVGIG (reference sequence). This CDR3 spans 13 amino acids. The CDR3 spells CAWSPYSDYGYTF. CDR3 DNA: TGTGCCTGGAGTCCGTACTCAGACTATGGCTACACCTTC.

V and J are TRBV7-9 and TRBJ1-2, with TRBD1 identical over 10 bases. Germline V gene lookup returns CDR1 SEHNR and CDR2 FQNEAQ (reference sequence). After removal of 1 base from V and 8 bases from J, the junction contained 10 bases not matched to a gene. The CDR3 loop spans 16 amino acids. As DNA, the CDR3 is TGTGCCAGCAGCTTAGGCGGGGACAGGGGCAATTGGGGCTACACCTTC. Protein sequence: CASSLGGDRGNWGYTF. Full variable domain (missing parts from reference TRBV7-9 and TRBJ1-2): DTGVSQNPRHKITKRGQNVTFRCDPISEHNRLYWYRQTLGQGPEFLTYFQNEAQLEKSRLLSDRFSAERPKGSFSTLEIQRTEQGDSAMYLCASSLGGDRGNWGYTFGSGTRLTVV.

CDR3 coding DNA: TGTGCCAGCAGTCCGACAGGAAGCAATCAGCCCCAGCATTTT. Its protein is CASSPTGSNQPQHF. J is TRBJ1-5 and V is TRBV6-5; a possible D gene is TRBD1 (6 bases). Trimming took 5 bases from V and 1 from J, leaving 9 bases between them. In germline, CDR1 is MNHEY, CDR2 SVGAGI. The CDR3 is made up of 14 amino acids.

This clone turned up a few times. This chain links TRBV24-1 with TRBJ2-3; the D gene is possibly TRBD1 (6 bases). CDR1 is KGHDR, CDR2 SFDVKD, per germline. The CDR3 has 14 residues. Trimming stripped 5 bases from V and 0 bases from J, with 8 bases between. The chain's CDR3 is CATSGTVSTDTQYF. In nucleotides, the CDR3 is TGTGCCACCAGTGGGACAGTAAGCACAGATACGCAGTATTTT.